This T cell receptor beta chain was observed in a study of a mutant IDH1 vaccine in newly diagnosed glioma. Study in general: The study started vaccination 4-6 weeks after radiotherapy alone, or with temozolomide cycles. Beforehand, treatment had been radiotherapy, temozolomide, or both; the majority received both.

The time point is: week 47, end of study. Each vaccine dose was 300 ug of mutant IDH1 20-mer peptide, with topical imiquimod. Notes on this clone: Its target is not known.

Method: immunoSEQ multiplex PCR; TCRdb's copy keeps in-frame clones and lacks some. The data contain over 50,000 clones, around 80% of them seen just once; the ten biggest clones take up over 4.5%. Study outcomes and limitations: Vaccination induced immune responses in around 93% of patients. There seemed to be no relation between pseudoprogression and changes in top peripheral T cell clonotypes.

Germline CDR1 reads PRHDT; CDR2 reads FYEKMQ (reference sequence). This CDR3 has 13 amino acids. V was clipped by 7 bases and J by 3 bases, with 13 bases between them. Specimen: PBMCs, collected from a glioma patient whose treatment included an IDH1 peptide vaccine. The receptor comes from a woman in her thirties or forties with glioma. Some clones in this sample may be carry-over from other donors' samples. V usage is TRBV13 and J usage is TRBJ2-7; weak D call: TRBD2 (5 bases). CDR3 in amino acids: CASTHRGYYEQYF. The CDR3 DNA sequence: TGTGCCAGCACCCACCGGGGTTACTACGAGCAGTACTTC.